Each of the 18 T cell receptor beta chains below was sequenced from the same sample in a study of blood T cell repertoires in COVID-19. Clones were read by immunoSEQ multiplex PCR, and TCRdb kept only the in-frame ones, dropping some. The repertoire holds 45,000 or so clones, with about 80% as singletons. Sequencing input: peripheral blood. The origin of the receptors is a human donor in a cohort sampled during active COVID-19.

This clone was seen a handful of times. V usage is TRBV10-3 and J usage is TRBJ2-5; D might be TRBD1 (6 bases). V lost 3 bases to trimming and J lost 0 bases, with 8 bases between them. The CDR3 contains 14 residues. Germline CDR1 is ENHRY and CDR2 is SYGVKD. Written as DNA, the CDR3 is TGTGCCATCAGTGAAGGACAGAACCAAGAGACCCAGTACTTC. The encoded protein is CAISEGQNQETQYF.

V is TRBV6-5 and J is TRBJ1-1; D is unresolved. Trimming removed 0 bases from V and 7 bases from J, with 15 bases in between. The CDR3 covers 15 residues. Looked up from germline, CDR1 is MNHEY and CDR2 is SVGAGI. CDR3 amino acids: CASSYSQGVGGEAFF. DNA of the CDR3: TGTGCCAGCAGTTACTCCCAAGGCGTTGGCGGTGAAGCTTTCTTT.

The chain joins TRBV19 to TRBJ2-1; 7 nucleotides align to TRBD1. The CDR3 spans 13 residues. CDR1 is LNHDA, CDR2 SQIVND, per germline (reference sequence). The CDR3 nucleotides read TGTCAAGTTAAGGCAGGGGGAGACAATGAGCAGTTCTTC. Its translation: CQVKAGGDNEQFF.

V gene TRBV7-8 combines with J gene TRBJ2-1; the D is unclear. Trimming removed 5 bases from V and 9 bases from J, with 14 bases in between. This CDR3 has 13 residues. Germline V gene lookup returns CDR1 SGHVS and CDR2 FQNEAQ. As DNA, the CDR3 is TGTGCCAGCAGCCTACCTTACAGTGGTGAGCAGTTCTTC. Protein: CASSLPYSGEQFF.

The V and J genes are TRBV7-2 and TRBJ2-1, with 10 bases aligning to TRBD1. V shed 6 bases, J shed 2 bases, and the junction held 1 base outside the gene matches. The CDR3 totals 14 residues. Germline CDR1 SGHTA, CDR2 FQGNSA. Here the CDR3 reads CASRTGGAYNEQFF. The CDR3 nucleotides read TGTGCCAGCAGGACAGGGGGCGCCTACAATGAGCAGTTCTTC.

DNA for the CDR3: TGTGCCAGCAGAACCGGGACAGCGAACACCGGGGAGCTGTTTTTT. This translates into CASRTGTANTGELFF. The chain uses TRBV27 and TRBJ2-2; 7 nucleotides match TRBD1. V shed 6 bases, J shed 0 bases, and the junction held 4 bases outside the gene matches. CDR3 size: 15 residues. Germline loops: CDR1 MNHEY, CDR2 SMNVEV (reference sequence).

The V call is TRBV7-2, the J call TRBJ2-1; 10 bases are shared with TRBD2. The CDR3 runs to 15 residues. CDR1 and CDR2 (germline): SGHTA, FQGNSA. With V trimmed by 2 bases and J by 4 bases, 2 bases remained unmatched. The CDR3 protein is CASSLFSGGYNEQFF. CDR3 in DNA: TGTGCCAGCAGCTTATTTAGCGGGGGGTACAATGAGCAGTTCTTC.

The chain is built from TRBV23-1 and TRBJ2-1, with D unresolved. TRBV23-1 is placed among ORFs of uncertain function. The ends were cut back, 6 bases at V and 0 bases at J, with 12 bases in the middle. The CDR3 is made up of 15 amino acids. This CDR3 reads CASSVPFSSYNEQFF. CDR3 DNA: TGCGCCAGCAGCGTCCCTTTTAGCTCCTACAATGAGCAGTTCTTC.

The chain is built from TRBV5-8 and TRBJ2-2; D perhaps matches TRBD2 (6 bases). The germline V gene has CDR1 SGHTS and CDR2 YDEGEE. The CDR3 sequence is 17 residues long. Trimming left V 0 bases short and J 0 bases short, with 12 bases between. This CDR3 reads CASSLDPGLANTGELFF. As DNA, the CDR3 is TGTGCCAGCAGCTTGGATCCGGGACTGGCGAACACCGGGGAGCTGTTTTTT.

The genes are TRBV5-1 and TRBJ2-3, with D perhaps matching TRBD1 (6 bases). Deletions cut 0 bases from V and 1 base from J, with 9 bases between. The CDR3 sequence is 15 residues long. The V gene's germline CDR1 is SGHRS and CDR2 YFSETQ. CDR3 DNA: TGCGCCAGCAGCTTGGGGGGGCTGGGCACAGATACGCAGTATTTT. It encodes CASSLGGLGTDTQYF.

The rearrangement joins TRBV5-5 to TRBJ1-2, with D maybe TRBD1 (6 bases). CDR3 size: 14 residues. V lost 2 bases, J lost 4 bases, and 12 bases lay in between. Per the germline V gene, CDR1 is SGHKS and CDR2 is YYEKEE (reference sequence). In DNA, the CDR3 is TGTGCCAGCAGCTTTTCAGGGGAGCGCTATGGCTACACCTTC. It yields the protein CASSFSGERYGYTF.

The chain carries TRBV11-2 and TRBJ1-1; TRBD1 might be the D (6 bases). V dropped 2 bases and J dropped 1 base, with 14 bases sitting between them. Germline V CDR1 and CDR2: SGHAT, FQNNGV. This CDR3 has 16 amino acids. The CDR3 loop reads CASSLMPGVGNTEAFF. CDR3 sequence (DNA): TGTGCCAGCAGCTTAATGCCAGGGGTCGGGAACACTGAAGCTTTCTTT.

This chain links TRBV19 with TRBJ2-7; maybe TRBD2 (6 bases). Germline assignment: CDR1 LNHDA and CDR2 SQIVND (reference sequence). Trimming took off 0 bases at V and 2 bases at J, with 11 bases between the two ends. The CDR3 sequence is 15 residues long. CDR3 in DNA: TGTGCCAGTAGTATAGAAGGAGGGGACCCCTACGAGCAGTACTTC. It encodes CASSIEGGDPYEQYF.

J is TRBJ1-2 and V is TRBV14, with TRBD1 matching 9 bases. The V segment lost 2 bases and the J segment 6 bases; nucleotides outside the gene matches: 13. The CDR3 is 17 residues long. Germline V lookup: CDR1 SGHDN, CDR2 FVKESK. The CDR3, as DNA: TGTGCCAGCAGCCAATCCGGGACAGGGTCAGCCTATGATGGCTACACCTTC. Translating it yields CASSQSGTGSAYDGYTF.

V is TRBV29-1 and J is TRBJ2-7; 8 bases agree with TRBD1. CDR3 length: 15 amino acids. Trimming at V came to 4 bases and at J to 8 bases, leaving 16 bases not matched to a gene. Germline values: CDR1 SQVTM, CDR2 ANQGSEA. Here the CDR3 DNA reads TGCAGCGTTGCCCCCTCCGGGACAGGATCCAGCCAGCAGTACTTC. Translation: CSVAPSGTGSSQQYF.

The chain combines TRBV13 with TRBJ2-7; D is possibly TRBD2 (5 bases). CDR1 is PRHDT, CDR2 FYEKMQ, per germline (reference sequence). Trimming took off 2 bases at V and 1 base at J, with 12 bases between the two ends. The CDR3 runs to 15 residues. CDR3 amino acids: CASSLRGGLSYEQYF. The DNA for the CDR3 is TGTGCCAGCAGCTTAAGAGGAGGACTGTCCTACGAGCAGTACTTC. The variable domain in full, with the rest retrieved from reference TRBV13 and TRBJ2-7, is AAGVIQSPRHLIKEKRETATLKCYPIPRHDTVYWYQQGPGQDPQFLISFYEKMQSDKGSIPDRFSAQQFSDYHSELNMSSLELGDSALYFCASSLRGGLSYEQYFGPGTRLTVT.

This clone turned up a few times. The gene calls are TRBV28 and TRBJ2-7, with TRBD1 identical over 10 bases. Unmatched junction bases numbered 15, after V lost 4 bases and J lost 3 bases. CDR3 length: 18 amino acids. CDR1 and CDR2 from the germline V gene are MDHEN and SYDVKM. This CDR3 is CASSSPLTGGLLNYEQYV. The CDR3 bases are TGTGCCAGCAGTTCCCCCTTGACAGGGGGCCTTCTCAACTACGAGCAGTACGTC.

The V and J genes are TRBV5-1 and TRBJ1-4, with TRBD1 identical over 9 bases. The J segment lost 8 bases and the V segment lost 4 bases, leaving 12 bases of the junction unmatched. Germline-derived CDR1 and CDR2 are SGHRS and YFSETQ. The CDR3 covers 16 residues. The CDR3 reads CASSPGTGGAVEKLFF. Here the CDR3 DNA reads TGCGCCAGCAGCCCAGGAACAGGGGGCGCGGTCGAAAAACTGTTTTTT.